This TCR beta chain was observed in a study of molecular identifiers for immune sequencing clone quantification. Comment on this clonotype: At one end the junction does not follow the germline gene, possibly because of a read error.

The V gene's germline CDR1 is MNHEY and CDR2 SVGAGI. The CDR3 runs to 12 residues. Using its own MiXCR run on the PCR reads, TCRdb lists one record per CDR3 protein. There are about 630,000 distinct CDR3 sequences in the sample; about 25% occur only once, and 0.75% to 0.8% lies in the top ten. Material for sequencing was naive CD8+ T cells from blood, with Jurkat cell RNA spiked in. Noted subset: FACS-sorted CD8+CD4-CCR7+CD45RA+ naive T cells. The source is a human donor in good health. Some libraries in this study had Jurkat cell RNA spiked in. This chain links TRBV6-5 with TRBJ2-5; D unclear. CDR3 region: CASSYIGDEQLF. CDR3 in DNA: TGTGCCAGCAGTTATATCGGCGATGAGCAGCTCTTC.